What follows are 25 T cell receptor beta chains derived from one specimen sequenced in a study of blood T cell repertoires in COVID-19. Sequencing was performed with immunoSEQ multiplex PCR; in TCRdb, only in-frame clones are kept and a portion is missing. Of over 50,000 clones listed, approximately 86% are singletons. Sequenced material: peripheral blood. Source of these receptors: a human donor in a cohort sampled during active COVID-19.

The CDR3 sequence: CASSPTGGGAPYEQYF. CDR3 coding DNA: TGTGCCAGCAGCCCCACGGGCGGGGGGGCCCCCTACGAGCAGTACTTC. The chain uses TRBV27 and TRBJ2-7; 9 bases are shared with TRBD2. Germline-derived CDR1 and CDR2 are MNHEY and SMNVEV (reference sequence). The CDR3 totals 16 residues. The V segment lost 6 bases and the J segment 2 bases; nucleotides outside the gene matches: 11.

The CDR3 is CASQQGANEKLFF. In DNA form, the CDR3 reads TGTGCCAGTCAACAGGGGGCTAATGAAAAACTGTTTTTT. This rearrangement joins TRBV19 to TRBJ1-4; 8 bases line up with TRBD1. The germline V gene has CDR1 LNHDA and CDR2 SQIVND (reference sequence). Germline trimming cut 8 bases from V and 3 bases from J; bases unmatched to any gene: 2. This CDR3 comprises 13 residues.

The chain employs TRBV5-1 and TRBJ2-2, with 8 positions matching TRBD1. Trimming cost V 0 bases and J 6 bases; bases outside gene matches: 16. CDR3 length: 19 residues. Germline V gene data show CDR1 as SGHRS and CDR2 as YFSETQ. As DNA, the CDR3 is TGCGCCAGCAGCTTGGGTTCCGGGACAGGAGGGAAGGTGGCCGGGGAGCTGTTTTTT. Its translation: CASSLGSGTGGKVAGELFF. Drawing the rest from reference TRBV5-1 and TRBJ2-2, the complete variable domain is KAGVTQTPRYLIKTRGQQVTLSCSPISGHRSVSWYQQTPGQGLQFLFEYFSETQRNKGNFPGRFSGRQFSNSRSEMNVSTLELGDSALYLCASSLGSGTGGKVAGELFFGEGSRLTVL.

The chain combines TRBV15 with TRBJ2-3; no definite D call. CDR1 and CDR2 (germline): LNHNV, YYDKDF (reference sequence). Trimming cost V 1 base and J 0 bases, with 2 bases left between them. The length of the CDR3 is 13 residues. CDR3 DNA: TGTGCCACCAGCAGAGCTAGCACAGATACGCAGTATTTT. Translated, it gives CATSRASTDTQYF.

Comment on this clone: One end of the junction does not line up with germline, which may come from a read error. This chain links TRBV7-9 with TRBJ1-2, with D possibly TRBD1 on 6 matching bases. CDR3 length: 9 residues. Germline values: CDR1 SEHNR, CDR2 FQNEAQ (reference sequence). The CDR3 spells CASSLDSNF. The CDR3 DNA sequence: TGTGCCAGCAGCTTGGACAGCAACTTC.

The sample holds one count of this clone. The chain couples TRBV19 to TRBJ2-4; 14 nucleotides match TRBD2. Per germline, CDR1 LNHDA and CDR2 SQIVND (reference sequence). Trimming cost V 7 bases and J 6 bases; bases outside gene matches: 11. This CDR3 comprises 17 residues. The CDR3 is CASNISGTSGSGNIQYF. The DNA of the CDR3 is TGTGCCAGTAATATTAGTGGGACTAGCGGGAGTGGAAACATTCAGTACTTC.

The chain links TRBV18 to TRBJ1-2; TRBD1 matches at 12 bases. There are 16 residues in the CDR3. Germline-derived CDR1 and CDR2 are KGHSH and LQKENI. V was clipped by 2 bases and J by 6 bases; unmatched bases: 7. CDR3: CASSPLGQGAGDGYTF. CDR3 nucleotide sequence: TGTGCCAGCTCACCATTGGGACAGGGGGCCGGGGATGGCTACACCTTC.

This rearrangement joins TRBV4-3 to TRBJ2-7; 10 bases are a match to TRBD2. CDR1 is LGHNA, CDR2 YSLEER, per germline. Trimming removed 1 base from V and 2 bases from J; junction bases left unmatched: 5. The CDR3 loop spans 16 amino acids. The CDR3 DNA follows: TGCGCCAGCAGCCAAGCGGCTAGCGGGAGTCCCTACGAGCAGTACTTC. Translating gives CASSQAASGSPYEQYF.

The chain employs TRBV7-6 and TRBJ2-1, with D possibly TRBD2 on 6 matching bases. This CDR3 has 15 amino acids. Germline V lookup: CDR1 SGHVS, CDR2 FNYEAQ. Trimming cost V 9 bases and J 0 bases, with 15 bases left between them. In nucleotides, the CDR3 is TGTGCCAGTAACCGGGCGGGGAGCTCCTACAATGAGCAGTTCTTC. This encodes CASNRAGSSYNEQFF. Full variable domain (outside the CDR3, taken from reference TRBV7-6 and TRBJ2-1): GAGVSQSPRYKVTKRGQDVALRCDPISGHVSLYWYRQALGQGPEFLTYFNYEAQQDKSGLPNDRFSAERPEGSISTLTIQRTEQRDSAMYRCASNRAGSSYNEQFFGPGTRLTVL.

This rearrangement joins TRBV5-5 to TRBJ1-2, with D uncertain. V dropped 0 bases and J dropped 1 base, with 10 bases sitting between them. The germline V gene encodes CDR1 SGHKS and CDR2 YYEKEE (reference sequence). There are 15 residues in the CDR3. The CDR3 region has the DNA TGTGCCAGCAGCTTGGTAGAGGGTTTTAACTATGGCTACACCTTC. The encoded protein is CASSLVEGFNYGYTF.

The chain joins TRBV24-1 to TRBJ1-5; possibly TRBD1 for D (5 bases). The length of the CDR3 is 14 residues. The germline V gene has CDR1 KGHDR and CDR2 SFDVKD. Between the trimmed V and J ends, which lost 3 bases and 7 bases, there was a span of 12 bases. The CDR3 reads CATSDPTRAQPQHF. DNA of the CDR3: TGTGCCACCAGTGATCCGACCAGGGCCCAGCCCCAGCATTTT.

This chain joins TRBV19 and TRBJ1-2, with a possible D match to TRBD1 (6 bases). Trimming took off 7 bases at V and 3 bases at J, with 21 bases between the two ends. The CDR3 consists of 16 residues. The germline V gene has CDR1 LNHDA and CDR2 SQIVND (reference sequence). The CDR3: CASTFLTGGLDYGYTF. The CDR3 DNA is TGTGCCAGTACCTTCCTGACGGGGGGGCTGGACTATGGCTACACCTTC.

This clone was seen more than once but under ten times. The chain combines TRBV11-1 with TRBJ1-2; the match to TRBD1 covers 8 bases. CDR1 and CDR2 (germline): SGHAT, FQDESV (reference sequence). There are 14 residues in the CDR3. With V trimmed by 3 bases and J by 7 bases, 7 bases remained unmatched. CDR3 region: CASSFSAGGLGYTF. CDR3 in DNA: TGTGCCAGCAGCTTCTCGGCAGGGGGCCTTGGCTACACCTTC.

This clone has a handful of counts. The CDR3 sequence: CASSGTGGGKLFF. Here the CDR3 DNA reads TGTGCCAGTAGCGGGACAGGGGGAGGAAAACTGTTTTTT. This rearrangement joins TRBV19 to TRBJ1-4; 11 nucleotides align to TRBD1. The trim removed 6 bases at V and 10 bases at J, leaving 4 bases unmatched. In germline, CDR1 is LNHDA, CDR2 SQIVND (reference sequence). The CDR3 extends over 13 amino acids. The full variable domain, rest sourced from reference TRBV19 and TRBJ1-4, is DGGITQSPKYLFRKEGQNVTLSCEQNLNHDAMYWYRQDPGQGLRLIYYSQIVNDFQKGDIAEGYSVSREKKESFPLTVTSAQKNPTAFYLCASSGTGGGKLFFGSGTQLSVL.

This clone was picked up one time. The rearrangement uses TRBV27 and TRBJ2-1; 10 bases line up with TRBD2. V trimming: 1 base; J trimming: 7 bases; junction bases outside the gene matches: 13. Germline V gene lookup returns CDR1 MNHEY and CDR2 SMNVEV (reference sequence). The CDR3 loop spans 18 amino acids. The CDR3 is CASSLFRASGSIRNEQFF. The DNA of the CDR3 is TGTGCCAGCAGTTTATTCCGGGCTAGCGGGAGTATTAGGAATGAGCAGTTCTTC.

The gene calls are TRBV27 and TRBJ2-7; tentatively, D is TRBD1 (5 bases). The CDR3 has 11 amino acids. V was cut by 6 bases and J by 6 bases, with 9 bases left in between. Germline values: CDR1 MNHEY, CDR2 SMNVEV (reference sequence). Written as DNA, the CDR3 is TGTGCCAGCAGCGTGGGGCGCGAGCAGTACTTC. As protein: CASSVGREQYF.

This clone occurred a few times. The chain has TRBV5-4 and TRBJ2-2; 7 nucleotides match TRBD2. Trimming cost V 4 bases and J 1 base; bases outside gene matches: 7. This CDR3 contains 16 residues. Germline CDR1 SGHNT, CDR2 YYREEE (reference sequence). Here the CDR3 DNA reads TGTGCCAGCAGCCACGGACTAGAAATGAACACCGGGGAGCTGTTTTTT. Residues: CASSHGLEMNTGELFF.

The rearrangement joins TRBV27 to TRBJ1-1; 9 bases fit TRBD1. The CDR3 is 14 residues long. V shed 6 bases and J 4 bases; nucleotides not matched to a gene: 6. CDR1 is MNHEY, CDR2 SMNVEV, per germline (reference sequence). DNA for the CDR3: TGTGCCAGCAGCAAGGACAGGGGAGCCACTGAAGCTTTCTTT. This gives the protein CASSKDRGATEAFF.

This clone appeared a single time. V and J are TRBV6-5 and TRBJ2-1; 7 bases fit TRBD1. Germline CDR1 reads MNHEY; CDR2 reads SVGAGI. This CDR3 has 14 residues. With V trimmed by 5 bases and J by 8 bases, 9 bases remained unmatched. DNA of the CDR3: TGTGCCAGCAGTCTCCGGGACAGTAAGGATGAGCAGTTCTTC. Its translation: CASSLRDSKDEQFF.

This chain links TRBV9 with TRBJ2-1; D gene ambiguous. CDR1 and CDR2 from the germline V gene are SGDLS and YYNGEE. CDR3 length: 13 amino acids. Trimming left V 4 bases short and J 2 bases short, with 7 bases between. CDR3 residues: CASSSPTYNEQFF. The DNA of the CDR3 is TGTGCCAGCAGCTCCCCAACCTACAATGAGCAGTTCTTC.

V usage is TRBV6-2 or TRBV6-3 and J usage is TRBJ2-1, with TRBD2 matching 11 bases. Germline lookup yields CDR1 MNHEY and CDR2 SVGEGT. The CDR3 contains 16 residues. V trimming: 4 bases; J trimming: 6 bases; junction bases outside the gene matches: 8. The CDR3 DNA is TGTGCCAGCAGTTTCTTAGCGGGAGGGCCTCGCAATGAGCAGTTCTTC. Protein product: CASSFLAGGPRNEQFF.

The chain recombines TRBV11-1 with TRBJ1-1, with D uncertain. V was pared by 5 bases and J by 1 base, with 11 bases between. CDR3 size: 14 residues. The germline V gene has CDR1 SGHAT and CDR2 FQDESV (reference sequence). The CDR3 region has the DNA TGTGCCAGCAGCCCCATTGACAAGAACACTGAAGCTTTCTTT. This encodes CASSPIDKNTEAFF.

The chain combines TRBV7-9 with TRBJ2-3, with TRBD1 matching 7 bases. This CDR3 comprises 14 residues. In germline, CDR1 is SEHNR, CDR2 FQNEAQ (reference sequence). Unmatched junction bases numbered 6, after V lost 5 bases and J lost 4 bases. The DNA for the CDR3 is TGTGCCAGCAGCACAGACAGGGTCCCAGATACGCAGTATTTT. It encodes CASSTDRVPDTQYF.

The V gene is TRBV7-9, the J gene TRBJ2-7; the match to TRBD2 covers 9 bases. Germline V lookup: CDR1 SEHNR, CDR2 FQNEAQ (reference sequence). The V and J ends lost 2 bases and 0 bases, in that order; junction bases with no gene match: 11. The CDR3 consists of 18 residues. CDR3 sequence reads: CASSLTAQRTSDSYEQYF. The CDR3 DNA reads TGTGCCAGCAGCTTAACGGCCCAAAGGACTAGCGACTCCTACGAGCAGTACTTC.

The chain carries TRBV7-3 and TRBJ2-3, with D perhaps TRBD1 (6 bases). The CDR3 consists of 13 residues. V lost 11 bases and J 0 bases, leaving 12 bases between the germline ends. Germline V lookup: CDR1 SGHTA, CDR2 FQGTGA. CDR3 sequence: CASGQLSTDTQYF. CDR3 sequence (DNA): TGTGCCTCAGGACAGCTTAGCACAGATACGCAGTATTTT.